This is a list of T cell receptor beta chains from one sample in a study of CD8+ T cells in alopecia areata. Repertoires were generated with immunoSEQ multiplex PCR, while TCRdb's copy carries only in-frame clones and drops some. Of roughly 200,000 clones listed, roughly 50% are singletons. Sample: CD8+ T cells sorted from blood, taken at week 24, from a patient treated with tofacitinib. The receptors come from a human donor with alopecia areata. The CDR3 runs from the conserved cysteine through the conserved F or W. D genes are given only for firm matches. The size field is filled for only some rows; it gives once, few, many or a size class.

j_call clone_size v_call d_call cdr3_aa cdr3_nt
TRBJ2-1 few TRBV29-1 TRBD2 CSASGLGVGEQFF TGCAGCGCCTCGGGACTAGGGGTAGGTGAGCAGTTCTTC
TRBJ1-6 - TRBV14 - CASSLLSGSPLHF TGTGCCAGCAGCCTCTTGAGCGGTTCACCCCTCCACTTT
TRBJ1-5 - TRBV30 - CAWTPRGRGNQPQHF TGTGCCTGGACCCCCCGAGGTCGGGGGAATCAGCCCCAGCATTTT
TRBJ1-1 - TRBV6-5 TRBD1 CASNPRRTGSAAFF TGTGCCAGCAATCCAAGAAGGACAGGGTCTGCAGCTTTCTTT
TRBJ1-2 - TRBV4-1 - CASSQGPGTQYGYTF TGCGCCAGCAGCCAAGGTCCCGGGACTCAGTATGGCTACACCTTC
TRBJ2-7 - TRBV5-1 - CASSLPDSTYEQYF TGCGCCAGCAGCCTTCCGGACAGCACCTACGAGCAGTACTTC
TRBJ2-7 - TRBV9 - CASSQNPGAPAYEQYF TGTGCCAGCAGCCAGAACCCTGGGGCACCTGCCTACGAGCAGTACTTC
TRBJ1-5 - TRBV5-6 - CASSLGSQPQHF TGTGCCAGCAGCTTGGGTTCTCAGCCCCAGCATTTT
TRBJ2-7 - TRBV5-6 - CASSPGVGEQYF TGTGCCAGCAGCCCGGGGGTGGGCGAGCAGTACTTC
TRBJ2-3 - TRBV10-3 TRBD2 CAISGLAGSSDTQYF TGTGCCATCAGTGGACTAGCGGGGAGTTCAGATACGCAGTATTTT
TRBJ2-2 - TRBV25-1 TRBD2 CACSDPGLAGRNTGELFF TGTGCCTGCAGTGATCCAGGACTAGCGGGGAGGAACACCGGGGAGCTGTTTTTT
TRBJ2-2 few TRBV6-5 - CASKLEGNTGELFF TGTGCCAGCAAATTGGAAGGGAACACCGGGGAGCTGTTTTTT
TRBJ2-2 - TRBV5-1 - CASSLASGFAGELFF TGCGCCAGCAGCTTGGCATCAGGGTTTGCCGGGGAGCTGTTTTTT
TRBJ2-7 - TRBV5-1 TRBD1 CASTPGTGYYEQYF TGCGCCAGCACCCCCGGGACAGGGTACTACGAGCAGTACTTC
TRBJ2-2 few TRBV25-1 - CASSVGGELFF TGTGCCAGCAGTGTTGGGGGGGAGCTGTTTTTT
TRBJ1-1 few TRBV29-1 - CSVKVGAEAFF TGCAGCGTTAAGGTAGGGGCCGAAGCTTTCTTT
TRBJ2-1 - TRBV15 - CATSPLGGEQFF TGTGCCACCTCCCCCCTTGGGGGTGAGCAGTTCTTC
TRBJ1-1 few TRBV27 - CASSLSGSMNTEAFF TGTGCCAGCAGTTTATCCGGCAGTATGAACACTGAAGCTTTCTTT
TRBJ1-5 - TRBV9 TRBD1 CASSVGQDSNQPQHF TGTGCCAGCAGCGTCGGACAGGATAGCAATCAGCCCCAGCATTTT
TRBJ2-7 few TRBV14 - CASSQPGGPYEQYF TGTGCCAGCAGCCAGCCGGGGGGCCCCTACGAGCAGTACTTC
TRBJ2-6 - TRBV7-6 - CASSPRSGANVLTF TGTGCCAGCAGCCCCCGCTCTGGGGCCAACGTCCTGACTTTC
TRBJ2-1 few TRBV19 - CASSIQLTYNEQFF TGTGCCAGTAGTATCCAGTTAACCTACAATGAGCAGTTCTTC
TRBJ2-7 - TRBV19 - CASSIDQDEQYF TGTGCCAGTAGTATAGATCAGGACGAGCAGTACTTC
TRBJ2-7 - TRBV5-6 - CASSRSLRGSRDEQYF TGTGCCAGCAGCCGTTCTCTCAGGGGCTCAAGGGACGAGCAGTACTTC
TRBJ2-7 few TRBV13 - CASSDATYEQYF TGTGCCAGCAGCGACGCAACCTACGAGCAGTACTTC
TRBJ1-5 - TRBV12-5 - CASGQPQHF TGTGCTAGTGGTCAGCCCCAGCATTTT
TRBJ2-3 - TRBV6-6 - CASSIRGEQYF TGTGCCAGCAGTATCAGGGGGGAGCAGTATTTT
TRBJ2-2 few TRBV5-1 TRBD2 CASSLPAGLADTGELFF TGCGCCAGCAGCCTGCCAGCGGGACTAGCGGATACCGGGGAGCTGTTTTTT
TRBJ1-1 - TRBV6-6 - CASLEGGRNTEAFF TGTGCCAGCTTAGAGGGTGGGAGAAACACTGAAGCTTTCTTT
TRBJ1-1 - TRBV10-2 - CASSVRQGRGNTEAFF TGCGCCAGCAGTGTACGTCAGGGCAGGGGAAACACTGAAGCTTTCTTT
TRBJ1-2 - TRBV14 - CASSQEGAGGRSGYTF TGTGCCAGCAGCCAAGAGGGGGCCGGGGGGCGAAGTGGCTACACCTTC